The 15 T cell receptor beta chains given below trace back to one sample, sequenced in a study of graft-versus-host responses after intestinal transplantation. Only in-frame clones appear in the TCRdb table, and some are missing; sequencing was by immunoSEQ multiplex PCR. The sample yields under 30,000 clones, 90% to 95% seen once. Specimen: PBMCs, collected around 40 days after intestinal transplant. These receptors all stem from a human patient who received an intestinal transplant, so some T cells may come from the graft donor.

The chain is built from TRBV11-2 and TRBJ2-3; possibly TRBD1 for D (6 bases). The CDR3 contains 16 residues. Germline V gene lookup returns CDR1 SGHAT and CDR2 FQNNGV. Trimming shortened V by 5 bases and J by 2 bases, and 17 bases separated the two germline ends. The CDR3 spells CASSPSRGAHTDTQYF. DNA of the CDR3: TGTGCCAGCAGCCCGAGCAGGGGAGCGCACACAGATACGCAGTATTTT.

V is TRBV15 and J is TRBJ2-3; TRBD2 might be the D (5 bases). V lost 1 base, J lost 3 bases, and 8 bases lay in between. The CDR3 is 14 amino acids. Per the germline V gene, CDR1 is LNHNV and CDR2 is YYDKDF (reference sequence). CDR3 coding DNA: TGTGCCACCAGCAGAGGTTCGGGGACAGATACGCAGTATTTT. It translates to CATSRGSGTDTQYF. The full variable domain, in which reference TRBV15 and TRBJ2-3 provide the parts outside the CDR3, is DAMVIQNPRYQVTQFGKPVTLSCSQTLNHNVMYWYQQKSSQAPKLLFHYYDKDFNNEADTPDNFQSRRPNTSFCFLDIRSPGLGDTAMYLCATSRGSGTDTQYFGPGTRLTVL.

The genes are TRBV19 and TRBJ1-5; D perhaps matches TRBD1 (5 bases). The germline CDR1 and CDR2 sequences are LNHDA and SQIVND (reference sequence). CDR3 length: 13 amino acids. Trimming pared 8 bases from V and 2 bases from J, leaving 10 bases between. The CDR3 bases are TGTGCCAGTGAGACAGCGGGCAATCAGCCCCAGCATTTT. This encodes CASETAGNQPQHF.

The V call is TRBV11-2, the J call TRBJ2-7; a possible D gene is TRBD2 (5 bases). The CDR3 sequence is 16 residues long. V shed 0 bases and J shed 3 bases, with 15 bases lying between them. CDR1 is SGHAT, CDR2 FQNNGV, per germline. The CDR3 bases are TGTGCCAGCAGCTTAGAAGGGCAGGACTCTATCTACGAGCAGTACTTC. Its protein is CASSLEGQDSIYEQYF.

This clone was picked up one time. The chain couples TRBV28 to TRBJ2-1; no firm D call. The CDR3 length is 14 residues. The germline V and J ends were trimmed by 0 bases and 4 bases, with 7 bases remaining between them. The germline V gene encodes CDR1 MDHEN and CDR2 SYDVKM. CDR3 in DNA: TGTGCCAGCAGTTTATGCGAGAGATACAATGAGCAGTTCTTC. This translates into CASSLCERYNEQFF.

The chain uses TRBV6-1 and TRBJ1-5, with no clear D. In germline, CDR1 is MNHNS, CDR2 SASEGT. The length of the CDR3 is 12 residues. V was shortened by 6 bases and J by 5 bases, with 8 bases between the two germline ends. The CDR3 DNA is TGTGCCAGCAGGGCCGGGTATCAGCCCCAGCATTTT. It translates to CASRAGYQPQHF.

The rearrangement joins TRBV9 to TRBJ2-2; 7 nucleotides agree with TRBD1. CDR1 SGDLS and CDR2 YYNGEE come from the germline V gene. With V trimmed by 3 bases and J by 1 base, 9 bases remained unmatched. This CDR3 has 17 residues. The CDR3: CASSGPHDRVNTGELFF. For the CDR3, the DNA is TGTGCCAGCAGCGGGCCCCACGACAGGGTGAACACCGGGGAGCTGTTTTTT. The full variable domain, in which reference TRBV9 and TRBJ2-2 provide the parts outside the CDR3, is DSGVTQTPKHLITATGQRVTLRCSPRSGDLSVYWYQQSLDQGLQFLIQYYNGEERAKGNILERFSAQQFPDLHSELNLSSLELGDSALYFCASSGPHDRVNTGELFFGEGSRLTVL.

The chain joins TRBV27 to TRBJ2-2; D unresolved. V was cut by 5 bases and J by 2 bases, with 9 bases left in between. The length of the CDR3 is 14 residues. Germline V CDR1 and CDR2: MNHEY, SMNVEV (reference sequence). CDR3 in DNA: TGTGCCAGCAGTCCGGGTTACAACACCGGGGAGCTGTTTTTT. It translates to CASSPGYNTGELFF.

This clone came up a few times. The rearrangement joins TRBV6-5 to TRBJ2-7; TRBD1 aligns across 7 bases. V was clipped by 1 base and J by 3 bases; unmatched bases: 6. The CDR3 has 15 amino acids. Per the germline V gene, CDR1 is MNHEY and CDR2 is SVGAGI. The CDR3 sequence: CASSYFPGTDYEQYF. CDR3 sequence (DNA): TGTGCCAGCAGTTACTTCCCCGGGACAGACTACGAGCAGTACTTC.

This sequence joins TRBV9 and TRBJ2-6; D uncertain. V lost 4 bases and J lost 2, with 10 bases in between. Per germline, CDR1 SGDLS and CDR2 YYNGEE. The CDR3 is 15 amino acids. As DNA, the CDR3 is TGTGCCAGCAGCCCCCAGGAAGCTGGGGCCAACGTCCTGACTTTC. Its translation: CASSPQEAGANVLTF.

This chain connects TRBV28 to TRBJ1-2; D not certain. V was clipped by 6 bases and J by 3 bases, with 14 bases between them. This CDR3 has 14 amino acids. Germline CDR1 reads MDHEN; CDR2 reads SYDVKM. CDR3 sequence: CASRTDLKHYGYTF. CDR3 nucleotide sequence: TGTGCCAGCAGGACGGACCTGAAACACTATGGCTACACCTTC.

The J gene is TRBJ2-5, the V gene TRBV7-9; tentative D call: TRBD1 (5 bases). Trimming shortened V by 6 bases and J by 4 bases, and 15 bases separated the two germline ends. The germline CDR1 and CDR2 sequences are SEHNR and FQNEAQ (reference sequence). CDR3 length: 14 residues. The CDR3 reads CASRSTARGETQYF. In nucleotides, the CDR3 is TGTGCCAGCAGGTCGACGGCTAGGGGAGAGACCCAGTACTTC.

The chain uses TRBV7-3 and TRBJ2-2, with D unclear. CDR1 is SGHTA and CDR2 is FQGTGA in the germline V gene. Trimming cost V 5 bases and J 1 base, with 11 bases left between them. The CDR3 runs 15 residues. The CDR3 bases are TGTGCCAGCAGCCTCGGAGTTGGGAACACCGGGGAGCTGTTTTTT. This sequence encodes CASSLGVGNTGELFF.

In the case of this clone: Germline and junction disagree at one end, which may indicate a read error. V gene TRBV4-1 combines with J gene TRBJ2-7, with 13 bases fitting TRBD2. This CDR3 spans 15 amino acids. Per the germline V gene, CDR1 is MGHRA and CDR2 is YSYEKL. The CDR3 region has the DNA TGCGCCAGCAGCCAAGCATTACTAGCGGGAGGGCCAATGAATTTC. Protein: CASSQALLAGGPMNF.

The V gene is TRBV5-1, the J gene TRBJ2-7; the match to TRBD1 covers 9 bases. The CDR3 consists of 15 residues. Germline CDR1 SGHRS, CDR2 YFSETQ. V was clipped by 3 bases and J by 3 bases; unmatched bases: 7. The CDR3 region has the DNA TGCGCCAGCAGCTCGACCGGGACAGGGAACTACGAGCAGTACTTC. This translates into CASSSTGTGNYEQYF.